This is a list of T cell receptor beta chains from one sample in a study of identifying expanded T cells in peripheral blood. Only in-frame clones appear in the TCRdb table, and some are missing; sequencing was by immunoSEQ multiplex PCR. The sample consists of 90,000 to 120,000 clones, more than 85% of them appearing once. Sequencing was done on a sample of blood. The origin of the receptors is a person aged 18 to 75 in good health. CDR3s include the opening cysteine and the closing phenylalanine or tryptophan. D genes are given only for firm matches.

D	V	J	CDR3	DNA
TRBD1	TRBV5-6	TRBJ1-5	CASSYSGTGLPQHF	TGTGCCAGCAGTTACTCCGGGACAGGGTTGCCCCAGCATTTT
.	TRBV20-1	TRBJ1-2	CSASSGRSYTF	TGCAGTGCTAGTAGTGGGCGTAGCTACACCTTC
.	TRBV19	TRBJ1-2	CASSTYRDGVGYGYTF	TGTGCCAGTAGTACCTACAGGGATGGTGTAGGGTATGGCTACACCTTC
.	TRBV18	TRBJ1-1	CATLGQGRTEAFF	TGTGCTACCCTGGGGCAGGGGCGAACTGAAGCTTTCTTT
TRBD2	TRBV10-3	TRBJ2-4	CAISGGALAKNIQYF	TGTGCCATCAGCGGGGGGGCCTTGGCCAAAAACATTCAGTACTTC
TRBD2	TRBV27	TRBJ2-3	CASSLSWTSGGPDTDTQYF	TGTGCCAGCAGTTTATCTTGGACTAGCGGGGGGCCGGACACAGATACGCAGTATTTT
.	TRBV7-2	TRBJ2-2	CASSPRLSGELFF	TGTGCCAGCAGCCCCCGGCTCTCCGGGGAGCTGTTTTTT
.	TRBV4-1	TRBJ1-1	CASSQGENTEAFF	TGCGCCAGCAGCCAAGGGGAGAACACTGAAGCTTTCTTT
.	TRBV27	TRBJ1-5	CASSFSKSNQPQHF	TGTGCCAGCAGTTTTTCGAAGAGCAATCAGCCCCAGCATTTT
.	TRBV19	TRBJ1-5	CASRQGYSNQPQHF	TGTGCCAGTAGGCAGGGTTATAGCAATCAGCCCCAGCATTTT
.	TRBV7-9	TRBJ2-6	CASILGSGANVLTF	TGTGCCAGCATCCTTGGGAGTGGGGCCAACGTCCTGACTTTC
TRBD1	TRBV6-5	TRBJ1-5	CASSRTGSNQPQHF	TGTGCCAGCAGTCGGACAGGGAGCAATCAGCCCCAGCATTTT
TRBD1	TRBV6-5	TRBJ2-2	CASSRQGTGELFF	TGTGCCAGCAGCCGACAGGGTACCGGGGAGCTGTTTTTT
TRBD2	TRBV11-2	TRBJ2-3	CASSELAGVGDTQYF	TGTGCCAGCTCCGAACTAGCGGGGGTTGGAGATACGCAGTATTTT
.	TRBV7-2	TRBJ2-2	CASSLGPTPGELFF	TGTGCCAGCAGCTTAGGCCCGACACCCGGGGAGCTGTTTTTT
TRBD1	TRBV19	TRBJ1-6	CASSLQGEVENSPLHF	TGTGCCAGTAGTTTGCAGGGGGAGGTAGAAAATTCACCCCTCCACTTT
.	TRBV2	TRBJ1-5	CASNRGGGEANQPQHF	TGTGCCAGCAATCGGGGAGGGGGAGAAGCCAATCAGCCCCAGCATTTT
TRBD1	TRBV7-9	TRBJ1-1	CASSSKRMTGVNTEAFF	TGTGCCAGCAGCTCAAAGAGGATGACAGGGGTCAACACTGAAGCTTTCTTT
.	TRBV5-1	TRBJ2-1	CASSPTQSYNEQFF	TGCGCCAGCAGCCCGACCCAATCCTACAATGAGCAGTTCTTC
.	TRBV2	TRBJ1-3	CASSLAVGNTIYF	TGTGCCAGCAGTTTGGCCGTCGGAAACACCATATATTTT